The entry below gives a single TCR beta chain sequence along with its context. These data originate in a study of blood T cell repertoires in COVID-19. Study-wide background: Researchers got acute and convalescent COVID-19 samples from the United States, Italy and Spain. T cells, B-cell-depleted T cells, or PBMCs provided the cDNA or gDNA that served as material.

Original handling: Estimation of nucleated cell counts was performed using reference gene primer amplification. This table comes from immunoSEQ multiplex PCR, and its TCRdb copy is limited to in-frame clones, with some not included. V and J calls and clone size are copied from that table; D and trimming were computed from the DNA. The table shows some 450,000 clones, with around 88% occurring only once. Enrollment of patients from Seattle took place during active infection, with longitudinal follow-up. This CDR3 spans 14 amino acids. Trimming took 4 bases from V and 6 from J, leaving 15 bases between them. Germline CDR1 LGHDT, CDR2 YNNKEL (reference sequence).

Sequencing was carried out using peripheral blood. The source of this sequence is a woman aged 50 to 65 with COVID-19, enrolled during active disease. This chain connects TRBV3-1 (or the pseudogene TRBV3-2) to TRBJ1-1; no clear D. This CDR3 reads CASSPRPGEAEAFF. CDR3 DNA: TGTGCCAGCAGCCCGCGGCCCGGGGAGGCTGAAGCTTTCTTT.